The present TCR beta chain was sequenced within a study of CD8+CD57+ T cells in acquired aplastic anemia. Study at large: Each DNA sample taken from sorted CD4+ and CD8+ cells came to 3 to 4 ug on average.

Genomic DNA, the template, was used for profiling of the TCR beta VDJ and CDR3. TCRdb re-called the reads with MiXCR, one entry per CDR3 protein. The data show 150,000 to 200,000 distinct CDR3 sequences, around half seen once. Findings of the study overall: Some 29 CD8+ CDR3 sequences were shared between patients and controls.

Ten or more counts support this clonotype. Its antigen is undetermined. Patients selected for sequencing had displayed CD8+CD57+ cell expansion by flow cytometry. Trimming removed 3 bases at V and 3 bases at J, with 2 bases between. From germline, CDR1 is DFQATT and CDR2 SNEGSKA (reference sequence). The length of the CDR3 is 10 residues. The sequence derives from a human donor with aplastic anemia. The chain uses TRBV20-1 and TRBJ2-5; no definite D call. Input material: sorted CD4+, CD8+, or CD8+CD57+ T cells (not recorded which) from PBMCs. The DNA for the CDR3 is TGCAGTGCTAGTAAAGAGACCCAGTACTTC. The encoded protein is CSASKETQYF.